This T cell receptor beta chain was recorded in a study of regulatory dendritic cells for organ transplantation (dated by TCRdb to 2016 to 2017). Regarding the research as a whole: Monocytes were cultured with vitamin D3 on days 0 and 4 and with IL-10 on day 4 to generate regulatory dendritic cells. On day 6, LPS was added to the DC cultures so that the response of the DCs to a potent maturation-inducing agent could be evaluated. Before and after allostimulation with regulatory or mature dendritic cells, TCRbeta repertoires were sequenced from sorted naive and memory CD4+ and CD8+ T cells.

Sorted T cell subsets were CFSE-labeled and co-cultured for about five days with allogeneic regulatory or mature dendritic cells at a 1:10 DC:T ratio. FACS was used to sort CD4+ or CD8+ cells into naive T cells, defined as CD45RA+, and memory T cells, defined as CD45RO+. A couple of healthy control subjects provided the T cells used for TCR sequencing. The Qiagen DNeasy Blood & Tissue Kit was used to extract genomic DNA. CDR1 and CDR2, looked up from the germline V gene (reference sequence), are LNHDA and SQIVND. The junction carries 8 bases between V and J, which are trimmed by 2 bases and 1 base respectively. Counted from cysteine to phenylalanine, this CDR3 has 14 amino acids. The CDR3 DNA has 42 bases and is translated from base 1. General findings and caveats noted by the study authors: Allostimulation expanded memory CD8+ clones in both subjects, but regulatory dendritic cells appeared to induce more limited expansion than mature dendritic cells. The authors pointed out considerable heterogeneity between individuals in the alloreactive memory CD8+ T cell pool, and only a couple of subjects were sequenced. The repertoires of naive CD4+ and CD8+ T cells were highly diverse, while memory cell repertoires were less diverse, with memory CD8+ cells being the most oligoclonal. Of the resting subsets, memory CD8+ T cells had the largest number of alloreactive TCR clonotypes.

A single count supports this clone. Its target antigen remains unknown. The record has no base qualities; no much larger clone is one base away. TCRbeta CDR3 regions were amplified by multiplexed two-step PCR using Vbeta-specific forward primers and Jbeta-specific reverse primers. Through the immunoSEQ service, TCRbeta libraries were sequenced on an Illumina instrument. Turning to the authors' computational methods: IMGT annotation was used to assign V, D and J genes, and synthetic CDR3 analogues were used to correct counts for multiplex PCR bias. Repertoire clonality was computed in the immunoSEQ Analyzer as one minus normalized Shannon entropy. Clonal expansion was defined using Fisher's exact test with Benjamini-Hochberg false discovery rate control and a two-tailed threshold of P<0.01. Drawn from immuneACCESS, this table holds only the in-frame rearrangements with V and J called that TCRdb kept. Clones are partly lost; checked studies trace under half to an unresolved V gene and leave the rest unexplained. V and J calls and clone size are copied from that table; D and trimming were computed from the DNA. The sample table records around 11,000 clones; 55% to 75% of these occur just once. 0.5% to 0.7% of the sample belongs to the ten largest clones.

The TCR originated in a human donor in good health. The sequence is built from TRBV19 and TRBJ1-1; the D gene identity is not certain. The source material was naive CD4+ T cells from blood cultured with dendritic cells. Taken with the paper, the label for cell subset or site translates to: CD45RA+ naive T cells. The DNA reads TGTGCCAGTAGTATACTCCGCGAGAACACTGAAGCTTTCTTT. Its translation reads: CASSILRENTEAFF.